Detailed here is one T cell receptor beta chain. As yet, its antigen is unknown. Germline CDR1 is SGHDN and CDR2 is FVKESK. The trim removed 3 bases at V and 2 bases at J, leaving 3 bases unmatched. This CDR3 region has 14 residues. TCRdb's copy holds only in-frame clones and misses some; the assay was immunoSEQ multiplex PCR. The sample shows over 100,000 clones, roughly nine tenths of them seen only once. The data were taken from a study of T cell responses to AZD1222 COVID-19 vaccine. Notes on the study in general: After two AZD1222 doses, spike-specific TCR breadth and depth rose versus day 0. Reportedly, nearly half the spike-specific TCRs target unmutated variant regions.

Sequencing was performed on peripheral blood, taken on day 0 of AZD1222 vaccination. The chain links TRBV14 to TRBJ2-7, with TRBD2 matching over 8 bases. This TCR was recovered from an adult in good health. CDR3 bases: TGTGCCAGCAGCCAGCCGGGACTAGCCTACGAGCAGTACTTC. This gives the protein CASSQPGLAYEQYF.